Given below is one T cell receptor (beta chain) in context. Its antigen remains unidentified. Base qualities are not at hand, and no much larger clone is one base apart. V has 2 bases trimmed and J has 0 bases trimmed; junction bases matching no gene number 7. CDR1 and CDR2, per the germline V gene, are SGHDN and FVKESK. Spanning cysteine to phenylalanine, the CDR3 consists of 16 amino acids. CDR3 DNA is the only sequence kept; it has 48 bases, read in frame from the first base. The data are from a study of shared clonotypes between healthy human individuals (dated by TCRdb to 2020 to 2022). Regarding the research as a whole: A few men and a couple of women, aged 18 to 49 years, made up the cohort. For each donor, CD4 naive and CD4 memory were each run on three plates, CD8 naive on two plates, and CD8 memory on one plate. To estimate repertoire size and how much clonotype sharing occurs between individuals, the study deeply sequenced the blood TCR repertoires of several healthy adults. To increase sequencing depth and limit assay-specific biases, different laboratories used diverse techniques to prepare libraries and sequence TCR repertoires. Per donor, leukapheresis produced somewhere between about 0.9 and 10 billion PBMCs.

Broader findings and caveats from the paper: Incomplete sequencing was indicated by rarefaction of sorted-subset datasets, despite the large sequencing depth. Because the study included only a small number of donors, the genetic and exposure-history diversity represented was limited. Across four donors, approximately 5% of naive CD4, approximately 4% of naive CD8, under 2.5% of memory CD4, and about 0.4% of memory CD8 clonotypes were shared. Higher generation probabilities were observed for clonotypes shared by all four sorted-subset donors than for non-shared clonotypes. Based on pairwise subsampling, the degree of clonotype sharing among donors was expected to be affected by sequencing depth. Sampling was restricted to blood, and TCR repertoires in tissues likely differ from the TCR repertoires found in blood. Naive subsets generally had larger estimated clonotype richness than memory subsets.

Using the deep immunoSEQ assay, multiplex PCR amplified TCR CDR3 regions from genomic DNA. For each cell subset, the extracted genomic DNA was distributed evenly across all wells of several immunoSEQ 96-well plates, and each plate served as one replicate. For sorted subsets, each replicate PCR was loaded with 200 ng genomic DNA, equivalent to approximately 27,000 T cell genomes. Purified libraries were quantified with a Qubit 3.0 fluorometer, sized on a Bioanalyzer 2100, and re-quantified with the KAPA Library Quantification kit. Each immunoSEQ 96-well plate was sequenced on its own single-read 150-cycle Illumina NextSeq 550 flow cell. Under the source paper's analysis protocol: Because the immunoSEQ output held only junctional sequences and lacked quality scores, the filtering could not match the filtering applied to full-length reads. Sequences were annotated with PyIR, a Python wrapper for IgBLAST v1.9, using IMGT germline references to assign V/J genes and CDR3. Any read was removed if the V/J assignment was weak (E-value above 1e-6), the CDR3 was missing, or the read contained stop codons, out-of-frame junctions, or ambiguous translated residues. A V3J clonotype was defined by an identical inferred V gene, J gene, and CDR3 amino acid sequence. The percentage overlap between two repertoires was calculated by dividing the number of shared unique clonotypes by the size of the smaller repertoire. RTK rarefaction, the Chao1 estimator, and Recon v2.1 estimates of unobserved clonotypes were used to assess repertoire richness. Generation probabilities were computed with OLGA for all TCRbeta clonotypes obtained by the gDNA method from a handful of donors. The immuneACCESS repertoire file appears here via TCRdb, limited to in-frame rearrangements. These files lack a portion of the clones; in checked studies, under half of the deficit traces to unresolved V genes, and the cause of the others is not known. That table is the source of V, J and clone size, and D and trimming were worked out from the DNA. Counted in this sample were about 800,000 clones; 90% to 98% of them appeared once. Of the sample, about 0.21% is held by the ten largest clones.

CD8 naive samples were CD45RO-negative cells positively selected for CCR7, giving a CD45RA+CCR7+ population that excluded TemRA cells. The donors were healthy, HIV-negative adults with no recently reported acute infections or vaccinations. Only Caucasian adults living in Nashville, Tennessee, USA were represented among the donors. Blood was collected by leukapheresis, and PBMCs were isolated by Ficoll-Histopaque density gradient centrifugation and then cryopreserved in liquid nitrogen vapor phase. Purity and quantity of every magnetically sorted T cell population were checked by analytical flow cytometry. Genomic DNA was isolated from each sorted fraction and quantified by UV absorbance on a Nanodrop 2000c.

The receptor chain draws on TRBV14 and TRBJ2-7; the junction holds 7 bases that match TRBD1. Sequenced material: naive CD8+ T cells sorted from blood. This specimen's cell subset or site label, interpreted: CD45RA+CCR7+. This TCR derives from a man aged 30 to 39 in good health. The CDR3 region reads CASSQSTGAVSYEQYF. The nucleotide sequence reads as follows: TGTGCCAGCAGCCAATCTACAGGGGCGGTCTCCTACGAGCAGTACTTC.